Only one count was recorded for the clone carrying this T cell receptor (beta chain). Its antigen is still unknown. PCR primers comprised 60 Vbeta and 13 Jbeta primers. Sequencing was performed with immunoSEQ multiplex PCR; in TCRdb, only in-frame clones are kept and a portion is missing. This sample yields approximately 200,000 clones, of which about 80% are seen a single time; approximately 2% belongs to the top ten. These data are taken from a study of cytomegalovirus exposure and HLA in healthy donors. General study results and limits: A previous analysis found most TCR beta V segments productive roughly 87% or roughly 30% of the time. Further analysis was carried out later, and it showed several of the most significant clusters appearing linked to common viral pathogens. Cytomegalovirus association was listed for 150 or so TCR beta chains.

Germline values: CDR1 MNHNS, CDR2 SASEGT. V lost 6 bases, J lost 4 bases, and 16 bases lay in between. CDR3 length: 15 residues. This TCR derives from a man younger than 40 in good health and CMV-seronegative. Sequencing was carried out using PBMCs. The chain carries TRBV6-1 and TRBJ2-1, with D perhaps TRBD2 (6 bases). This chain's CDR3 is CASRVSGAKYNEQFF. As DNA, the CDR3 is TGTGCCAGCAGGGTATCGGGAGCTAAATACAATGAGCAGTTCTTC.